This T cell receptor (beta chain) derives from a study of cytomegalovirus exposure and HLA in healthy donors. CDR1 is SGHDT and CDR2 is YYEEEE in the germline V gene. The CDR3 is 14 residues long. Trimming took 6 bases from V and 3 from J, leaving 13 bases between them. PCR was performed using 60 Vbeta and 13 Jbeta primers. TCRdb's table, derived via immunoSEQ multiplex PCR, lists solely in-frame clones and lacks some. The data contain under 300,000 clones, 72% of them singletons. The chain recombines TRBV5-6 with TRBJ2-1; tentatively, D is TRBD1 (6 bases). The TCR originated in a female donor in good health and CMV-seronegative. Sequencing was done on a sample of PBMCs. CDR3 sequence reads: CASNEGDGYNEQFF. The CDR3 DNA reads TGTGCCAGCAATGAGGGGGATGGCTACAATGAGCAGTTCTTC.